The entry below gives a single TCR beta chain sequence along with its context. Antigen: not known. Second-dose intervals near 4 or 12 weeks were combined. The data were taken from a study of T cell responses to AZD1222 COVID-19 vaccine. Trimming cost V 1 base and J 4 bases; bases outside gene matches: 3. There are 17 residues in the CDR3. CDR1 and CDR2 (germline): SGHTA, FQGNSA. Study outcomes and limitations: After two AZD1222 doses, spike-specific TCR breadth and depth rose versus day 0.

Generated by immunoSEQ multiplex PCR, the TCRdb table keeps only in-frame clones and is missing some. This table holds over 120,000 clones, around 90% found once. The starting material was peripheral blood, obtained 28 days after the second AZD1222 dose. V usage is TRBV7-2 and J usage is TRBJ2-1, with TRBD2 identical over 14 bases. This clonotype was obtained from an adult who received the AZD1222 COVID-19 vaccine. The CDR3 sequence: CASSLVGTSGSYNEQFF. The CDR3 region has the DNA TGTGCCAGCAGCTTAGTAGGGACTAGCGGGAGTTACAATGAGCAGTTCTTC.